This T cell receptor beta chain derives from a study of blood T cells in healthy people across ages. Germline values: CDR1 MNHEY, CDR2 SVGAGI. Trimming removed 0 bases at V and 3 bases at J, with 8 bases between. The length of the CDR3 is 14 residues. There are many counts of this clonotype. With a J-beta primer mix and a sample-barcoded 5' primer, a second PCR ran about 7 to 11 cycles. MiXCR, applied by TCRdb to the 5' RACE reads, yields one record per CDR3 protein. The repertoire holds hundreds of thousands of distinct CDR3 sequences, with about 43% as singletons. Sequencing input: blood. This receptor was taken from an elderly man in good health. The rearrangement uses TRBV6-5 and TRBJ2-5; D call uncertain. The CDR3 nucleotides read TGTGCCAGCAGTTACTCGGGTCGTAAAGAGACCCAGTACTTC. Its protein product is CASSYSGRKETQYF.